The 19 T cell receptor beta chains presented below share a single source sample, sequenced in a study of radiotherapy plus CTLA-4 blockade in lung cancer. Sequenced by immunoSEQ multiplex PCR; TCRdb stores in-frame clones only, minus some. The sample lists roughly 32,000 clones; roughly 71% were seen once. The specimen comprised peripheral blood, sampled from a patient treated with radiotherapy plus ipilimumab. Every receptor here comes from a human donor with non-small cell lung cancer who had stable disease on radiotherapy plus ipilimumab.

The genes are TRBV28 and TRBJ2-7; tentative D call: TRBD1 (6 bases). V was clipped by 6 bases and J by 4 bases, with 16 bases between them. Germline V CDR1 and CDR2: MDHEN, SYDVKM. The CDR3 extends over 14 amino acids. Here the CDR3 reads CASSLPGQIYEQYF. In DNA form, the CDR3 reads TGTGCCAGCAGCCTTCCGGGACAAATTTACGAGCAGTACTTC.

In its sample, this clone was seen once. V usage is TRBV7-9 and J usage is TRBJ2-7, with 13 bases fitting TRBD2. The CDR3 consists of 15 residues. J was trimmed by 3 bases and V by 4 bases; bases with no gene match: 3. CDR1 is SEHNR and CDR2 is FQNEAQ in the germline V gene (reference sequence). CDR3 residues: CASSSRLAGGYEQYF. In DNA, the CDR3 is TGTGCCAGCAGCTCCAGACTAGCGGGAGGCTACGAGCAGTACTTC.

Only a few counts were recorded for this clone. The V gene is TRBV4-1, the J gene TRBJ2-7, with D perhaps matching TRBD2 (6 bases). CDR1 and CDR2 from the germline V gene are MGHRA and YSYEKL. With 0 bases removed from V and 4 bases from J, the gap between germline ends came to 7 bases. This CDR3 spans 13 amino acids. The DNA of the CDR3 is TGCGCCAGCAGCCAAGACCTAGCGTACGAGCAGTACTTC. Its protein product is CASSQDLAYEQYF.

This chain joins TRBV7-9 and TRBJ2-7; D is perhaps TRBD2 (6 bases). Deletions cut 5 bases from V and 0 bases from J, with 17 bases between. The CDR3 is 16 residues long. From germline, CDR1 is SEHNR and CDR2 FQNEAQ (reference sequence). The CDR3 region has the DNA TGTGCCAGCAGCCGAAAGGCGGGACGGGACTCCTACGAGCAGTACTTC. Translated, it gives CASSRKAGRDSYEQYF.

In this sample, this clone is medium-sized. The chain recombines TRBV27 with TRBJ2-7, with 9 bases aligning to TRBD2. The CDR3 consists of 12 residues. Germline V CDR1 and CDR2: MNHEY, SMNVEV (reference sequence). Trimming at V came to 8 bases and at J to 12 bases, leaving 11 bases not matched to a gene. CDR3 loop: CASQVASGKRYF. In DNA, the CDR3 is TGTGCCAGCCAGGTTGCTAGCGGGAAAAGGTACTTC.

This clone was counted only a few times. The gene calls are TRBV19 and TRBJ2-7; 7 nucleotides match TRBD2. V lost 8 bases to trimming and J lost 4 bases; unmatched junction nucleotides: 14. Germline V CDR1 and CDR2: LNHDA, SQIVND (reference sequence). The CDR3 totals 15 residues. The CDR3 here is CASRSGAEERYEQYF. As DNA, the CDR3 is TGTGCCAGTCGAAGCGGGGCGGAAGAGCGTTACGAGCAGTACTTC.

This clone was observed once. V is TRBV7-9 and J is TRBJ1-1; the D is unclear. V was pared by 5 bases and J by 1 base, with 11 bases between. This CDR3 comprises 14 residues. The germline gives CDR1 SEHNR, CDR2 FQNEAQ (reference sequence). The CDR3 sequence: CASSRSGENTEAFF. The CDR3 region has the DNA TGTGCCAGCAGCAGATCGGGTGAGAACACTGAAGCTTTCTTT.

The chain recombines TRBV9 with TRBJ1-2, with TRBD1 as a possible D gene (5 bases). Trimming cost V 0 bases and J 4 bases, with 10 bases left between them. The germline V gene encodes CDR1 SGDLS and CDR2 YYNGEE. The CDR3 has 14 amino acids. The CDR3 region is CASSVVGEGYGYTF. The CDR3 region has the DNA TGTGCCAGCAGCGTAGTGGGGGAGGGCTATGGCTACACCTTC.

The chain combines TRBV6-7 with TRBJ2-7, with TRBD1 identical over 7 bases. TRBV6-7 is marked as an open reading frame, function uncertain. Losses at the gene ends were 4 bases for V and 0 bases for J; bases not matched to a gene: 3. The CDR3 consists of 14 residues. The CDR3 DNA reads TGTGCCAGCAGTTTCCGGGACAGCTCCTACGAGCAGTACTTC. Protein: CASSFRDSSYEQYF.

This clone was counted a single time. The junction differs from germline at one of its ends, possibly a read error. The chain links TRBV19 to TRBJ1-2; D is unresolved. Germline V gives CDR1 LNHDA, CDR2 SQIVND (reference sequence). CDR3 length: 15 amino acids. For the CDR3, the DNA is TGTGCCAGTAGTGAAGTGTGGAGGGAGGACTATGACTACACCTTC. Amino acids: CASSEVWREDYDYTF.

The chain links TRBV28 to TRBJ1-3; the D is unclear. The V gene lost 5 bases and the J gene lost 5 bases, with 10 bases spanning the gap. The germline gives CDR1 MDHEN, CDR2 SYDVKM. CDR3 length: 13 residues. CDR3 sequence reads: CASSPSPRNTIYF. Here the CDR3 DNA reads TGTGCCAGCAGTCCCAGTCCTAGAAACACCATATATTTT.

J is TRBJ2-2 and V is TRBV5-8; a possible D gene is TRBD2 (6 bases). Trimming stripped 4 bases from V and 5 bases from J, with 27 bases between. The CDR3 spans 19 residues. Germline V lookup: CDR1 SGHTS, CDR2 YDEGEE. The CDR3 loop is CASSPVSHDAGRLTGELFF. In DNA, the CDR3 is TGTGCCAGCAGCCCTGTATCCCACGACGCGGGACGACTTACCGGGGAGCTGTTTTTT.

The chain joins TRBV7-8 to TRBJ1-2; the D is unclear. The length of the CDR3 is 12 residues. The V gene lost 1 base and the J gene lost 8 bases, with 8 bases spanning the gap. CDR1 is SGHVS and CDR2 is FQNEAQ in the germline V gene. The chain's CDR3 is CASSLESRGYTF. CDR3 sequence (DNA): TGTGCCAGCAGCTTAGAATCACGGGGCTACACCTTC.

The gene calls are TRBV19 and TRBJ2-7; D is undetermined. Germline lookup yields CDR1 LNHDA and CDR2 SQIVND (reference sequence). Trimming shortened V by 3 bases and J by 2 bases, and 11 bases separated the two germline ends. There are 14 residues in the CDR3. This chain's CDR3 is CASSIFGSAYEQYF. The CDR3 region has the DNA TGTGCCAGTAGTATTTTCGGGTCGGCCTACGAGCAGTACTTC.

This sequence joins TRBV18 and TRBJ2-7; the D gene is possibly TRBD1 (6 bases). CDR3 length: 16 amino acids. Germline V gene sequence: CDR1 KGHSH, CDR2 LQKENI. V was shortened by 1 base and J by 3 bases, with 16 bases between the two germline ends. CDR3 residues: CASSPLRQEDIYEQYF. The CDR3 DNA reads as TGTGCCAGCTCACCACTTAGACAGGAGGATATCTACGAGCAGTACTTC.

V usage is TRBV9 and J usage is TRBJ2-1, with TRBD2 matching over 13 bases. Trimming at V came to 0 bases and at J to 4 bases, leaving 1 base not matched to a gene. The CDR3 contains 16 residues. CDR1 and CDR2 from the germline V gene are SGDLS and YYNGEE. The CDR3 DNA reads as TGTGCCAGCAGCGTAGGGGGACTAGCGGGGTACAATGAGCAGTTCTTC. This translates into CASSVGGLAGYNEQFF.

This clone was recorded a few times. The chain recombines TRBV7-9 with TRBJ2-7; 8 bases agree with TRBD1. The CDR3 covers 13 residues. In germline, CDR1 is SEHNR, CDR2 FQNEAQ (reference sequence). The ends lost 9 bases at V and 2 bases at J; junction bases unmatched: 6. CDR3 coding DNA: TGTGCCAGTGGACAGGGCATACCCTACGAGCAGTACTTC. Translated, it gives CASGQGIPYEQYF.

This clone was observed once. This rearrangement joins TRBV15 to TRBJ2-3, with 8 bases fitting TRBD2. The length of the CDR3 is 19 residues. Germline V gene lookup returns CDR1 LNHNV and CDR2 YYDKDF (reference sequence). Trimming took 0 bases from V and 4 from J; bases not matched to a gene: 15. In nucleotides, the CDR3 is TGTGCCACCAGCAGAGACCGTCGGGGGGGAGGATATGGGGCAGATACGCAGTATTTT. Translated: CATSRDRRGGGYGADTQYF.

The chain combines TRBV2 with TRBJ2-4; no firm D call. The germline V gene encodes CDR1 SNHLY and CDR2 FYNNEI. The CDR3 contains 16 residues. Trimming took off 2 bases at V and 0 bases at J, with 11 bases between the two ends. Here the CDR3 DNA reads TGTGCCAGCAGTGAAATCAGAGCACTAGCCAAAAACATTCAGTACTTC. It codes for CASSEIRALAKNIQYF.